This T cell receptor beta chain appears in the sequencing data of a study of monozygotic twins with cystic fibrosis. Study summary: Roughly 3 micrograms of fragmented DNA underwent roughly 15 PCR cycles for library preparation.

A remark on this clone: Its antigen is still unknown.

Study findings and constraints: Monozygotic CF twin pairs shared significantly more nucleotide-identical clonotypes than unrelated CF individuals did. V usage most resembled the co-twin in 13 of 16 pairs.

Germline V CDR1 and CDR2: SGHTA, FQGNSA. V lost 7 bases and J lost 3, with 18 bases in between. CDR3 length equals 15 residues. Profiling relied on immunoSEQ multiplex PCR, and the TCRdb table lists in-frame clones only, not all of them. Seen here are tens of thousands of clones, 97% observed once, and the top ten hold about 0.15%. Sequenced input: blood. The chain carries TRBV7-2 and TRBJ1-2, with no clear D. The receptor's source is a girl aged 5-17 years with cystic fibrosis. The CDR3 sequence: CASTSFWGRDYGYTF. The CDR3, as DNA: TGTGCCAGCACCTCCTTTTGGGGTAGAGACTATGGCTACACCTTC.